Included here is one T cell receptor (beta chain) sequence, with context. The record originates from a study of cytomegalovirus exposure and HLA in healthy donors. The CDR3 covers 12 residues. The germline V gene has CDR1 MNHEY and CDR2 SMNVEV (reference sequence). V dropped 6 bases and J dropped 8 bases, with 10 bases sitting between them. PCR amplification relied on 60 Vbeta primers (plus 13 Jbeta primers). This table comes from immunoSEQ multiplex PCR, and its TCRdb copy is limited to in-frame clones, with some not included. The sample data list roughly 39,000 clones. The chain joins TRBV27 to TRBJ1-4; the D is unclear. The sequence was obtained from a woman younger than 45 in good health and CMV-seropositive. The sample comprised PBMCs. Written as DNA, the CDR3 is TGTGCCAGCAGACGAGGGAGAGAAAAACTGTTTTTT. Its protein product is CASRRGREKLFF.